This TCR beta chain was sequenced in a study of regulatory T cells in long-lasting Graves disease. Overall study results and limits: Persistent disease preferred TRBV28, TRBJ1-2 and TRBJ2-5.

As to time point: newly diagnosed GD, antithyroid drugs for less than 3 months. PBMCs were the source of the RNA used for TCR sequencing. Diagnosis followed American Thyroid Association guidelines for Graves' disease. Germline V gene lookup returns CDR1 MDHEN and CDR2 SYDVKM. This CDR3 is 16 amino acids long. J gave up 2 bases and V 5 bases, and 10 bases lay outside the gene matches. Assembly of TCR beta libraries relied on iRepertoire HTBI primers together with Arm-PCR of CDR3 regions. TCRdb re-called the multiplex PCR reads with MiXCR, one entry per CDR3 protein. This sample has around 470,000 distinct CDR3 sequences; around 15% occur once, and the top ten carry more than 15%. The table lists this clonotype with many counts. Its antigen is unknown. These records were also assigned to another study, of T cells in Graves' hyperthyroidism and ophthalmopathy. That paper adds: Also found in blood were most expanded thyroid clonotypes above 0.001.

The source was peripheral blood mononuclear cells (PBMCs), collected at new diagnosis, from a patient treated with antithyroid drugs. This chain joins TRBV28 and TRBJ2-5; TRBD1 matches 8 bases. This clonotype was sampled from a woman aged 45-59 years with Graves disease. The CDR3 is CASSPRTGRRQETQYF. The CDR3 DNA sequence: TGTGCCAGCAGTCCGCGGACAGGGCGTAGACAAGAGACCCAGTACTTC.